This T cell receptor (beta chain) was sequenced for a study of cytomegalovirus exposure and HLA in healthy donors. On this clone itself: Its target is not known.

It was with 60 Vbeta and 13 Jbeta primers that the PCR ran. Some clones are missing from TCRdb's copy, which holds only in-frame ones; the method was immunoSEQ multiplex PCR. The sample has about 250,000 clones; 75% to 90% are singletons. This CDR3 spans 15 amino acids. Trimming at V came to 5 bases and at J to 7 bases, leaving 11 bases not matched to a gene. Looked up from germline, CDR1 is MNHEY and CDR2 is SMNVEV (reference sequence). Findings of the study overall: Donors belonging to an Asian-associated ancestry cluster reportedly showed fewer N-insertions in productive TCRs than the approximately 690-donor mean, according to what a later analysis found. Cytomegalovirus status, reportedly, was diagnosed with high specificity and sensitivity by the classifier.

Nominally healthy donors were sampled, though unrecorded immune exposures were likely. This receptor was identified in a girl aged 2 to 10 in good health and CMV-seronegative. Source material: PBMCs. The chain is built from TRBV27 and TRBJ2-7; 10 nucleotides align to TRBD1. In DNA form, the CDR3 reads TGTGCCAGCAGTCCAGACAGGGGGCGAATGTATGAGCAGTACTTC. Its protein product is CASSPDRGRMYEQYF.